Listed below are T cell receptor beta chains from one sample, sequenced in a study of shared clonotypes between healthy human individuals. Libraries were prepared by immunoSEQ multiplex PCR; TCRdb keeps only in-frame clonotypes and omits some of them. This sample has around 640,000 clones, with around 96% found just once. The specimen was naive CD8+ T cells sorted from blood. Receptor source: a woman aged 30 to 39 in good health. Each CDR3 is given with its conserved first and last residue. A D gene is named only where the DNA matches it firmly. Expanded clones are given a class, and other clones once, few, many or no size at all.

D gene: -
J gene: TRBJ2-4
clone size: -
V gene: TRBV28
CDR3 protein: CASSGSEVLIAKNIQYF
CDR3 DNA: TGTGCCAGCAGCGGTAGCGAGGTACTCATAGCCAAAAACATTCAGTACTTC

D gene: -
J gene: TRBJ2-7
clone size: -
V gene: TRBV27
CDR3 protein: CASSLKGGEQYF
CDR3 DNA: TGTGCCAGCAGTTTAAAGGGAGGCGAGCAGTACTTC

D gene: -
J gene: TRBJ2-4
clone size: -
V gene: TRBV11-2
CDR3 protein: CASSPATPGRSF
CDR3 DNA: TGTGCCAGCAGCCCGGCCACCCCAGGTCGTAGCTTC

D gene: TRBD1
J gene: TRBJ2-7
clone size: -
V gene: TRBV5-1
CDR3 protein: CASSWGTGLYF
CDR3 DNA: TGCGCCAGCAGCTGGGGGACAGGGTTGTACTTC

D gene: TRBD1
J gene: TRBJ1-1
clone size: -
V gene: TRBV2
CDR3 protein: CASSRGGTTEAFF
CDR3 DNA: TGTGCCAGCAGCAGGGGGGGGACCACTGAAGCTTTCTTT

D gene: TRBD1
J gene: TRBJ2-7
clone size: -
V gene: TRBV13
CDR3 protein: CASSSGQGSPYEQYF
CDR3 DNA: TGTGCCAGCAGCTCAGGACAGGGGTCCCCCTACGAGCAGTACTTC

D gene: -
J gene: TRBJ2-1
clone size: -
V gene: TRBV5-1
CDR3 protein: CASSLASRRNSYNEQFF
CDR3 DNA: TGCGCCAGCAGCTTGGCATCCAGGAGGAACTCCTACAATGAGCAGTTCTTC

D gene: -
J gene: TRBJ1-2
clone size: -
V gene: TRBV7-2
CDR3 protein: CASSATYSGWGYTF
CDR3 DNA: TGTGCCAGCAGCGCGACATATTCTGGCTGGGGCTACACCTTC

D gene: -
J gene: TRBJ1-4
clone size: -
V gene: TRBV19
CDR3 protein: CASSFGLFEKLFF
CDR3 DNA: TGTGCCAGTAGTTTTGGCCTGTTTGAAAAACTGTTTTTT

D gene: -
J gene: TRBJ2-7
clone size: -
V gene: TRBV27
CDR3 protein: CASSPRLGISGEQYF
CDR3 DNA: TGTGCCAGCAGTCCACGACTAGGAATCTCGGGGGAGCAGTACTTC

D gene: -
J gene: TRBJ2-3
clone size: -
V gene: TRBV27
CDR3 protein: CASSLSGVVNTDTQYF
CDR3 DNA: TGTGCCAGCAGTTTATCTGGGGTTGTGAACACAGATACGCAGTATTTT

D gene: -
J gene: TRBJ2-5
clone size: -
V gene: TRBV5-6
CDR3 protein: CASSLRQGIQETQYF
CDR3 DNA: TGTGCCAGCAGCTTGAGGCAGGGAATCCAAGAGACCCAGTACTTC

D gene: -
J gene: TRBJ1-1
clone size: once
V gene: TRBV28
CDR3 protein: CASSPDVPRAWAFF
CDR3 DNA: TGTGCCAGCAGTCCCGACGTCCCCAGAGCCTGGGCTTTCTTT

D gene: TRBD1
J gene: TRBJ2-6
clone size: -
V gene: TRBV7-8
CDR3 protein: CASSPYAGGSPGANVLTF
CDR3 DNA: TGTGCCAGCAGCCCCTACGCAGGGGGTAGTCCTGGGGCCAACGTCCTGACTTTC

D gene: TRBD2
J gene: TRBJ2-1
clone size: -
V gene: TRBV25-1
CDR3 protein: CASSQWGASGNNEQFF
CDR3 DNA: TGTGCCAGCAGTCAATGGGGGGCTAGCGGGAACAATGAGCAGTTCTTC

D gene: -
J gene: TRBJ1-5
clone size: -
V gene: TRBV27
CDR3 protein: CASRQGSSNQPQHF
CDR3 DNA: TGTGCCAGCAGACAGGGATCTAGCAATCAGCCCCAGCATTTT

D gene: -
J gene: TRBJ1-2
clone size: -
V gene: TRBV29-1
CDR3 protein: CSVELGYDFGYTF
CDR3 DNA: TGCAGCGTTGAGCTAGGTTATGATTTTGGCTACACCTTC

D gene: -
J gene: TRBJ2-1
clone size: -
V gene: TRBV5-5
CDR3 protein: CASSLAGGALAYNEQFF
CDR3 DNA: TGTGCCAGCAGCTTGGCAGGGGGGGCCCTAGCCTACAATGAGCAGTTCTTC

D gene: TRBD1
J gene: TRBJ1-4
clone size: -
V gene: TRBV27
CDR3 protein: CASSWTGTNEKLFF
CDR3 DNA: TGTGCCAGCAGTTGGACAGGAACTAATGAAAAACTGTTTTTT

D gene: -
J gene: TRBJ2-3
clone size: -
V gene: TRBV5-1
CDR3 protein: CASSSTDRRISTDTQYF
CDR3 DNA: TGCGCCAGCAGCTCTACCGACCGGCGGATAAGCACAGATACGCAGTATTTT

D gene: -
J gene: TRBJ2-2
clone size: -
V gene: TRBV5-1
CDR3 protein: CASPGTAGELFF
CDR3 DNA: TGCGCCAGTCCCGGGACGGCCGGGGAGCTGTTTTTT

D gene: -
J gene: TRBJ2-7
clone size: once
V gene: TRBV27
CDR3 protein: CASSPPFGREQYF
CDR3 DNA: TGTGCCAGCAGCCCCCCATTCGGACGCGAGCAGTACTTC

D gene: -
J gene: TRBJ2-6
clone size: -
V gene: TRBV6-6
CDR3 protein: CASSVDGLSGANVLTF
CDR3 DNA: TGTGCCAGCAGTGTGGACGGCCTCTCTGGGGCCAACGTCCTGACTTTC

D gene: -
J gene: TRBJ1-5
clone size: -
V gene: TRBV27
CDR3 protein: CASSLWGGNQPQHF
CDR3 DNA: TGTGCCAGCAGTTTATGGGGGGGGAATCAGCCCCAGCATTTT

D gene: -
J gene: TRBJ1-5
clone size: -
V gene: TRBV2
CDR3 protein: CASSEGTEPQHF
CDR3 DNA: TGTGCCAGCAGTGAGGGGACGGAGCCCCAGCATTTT